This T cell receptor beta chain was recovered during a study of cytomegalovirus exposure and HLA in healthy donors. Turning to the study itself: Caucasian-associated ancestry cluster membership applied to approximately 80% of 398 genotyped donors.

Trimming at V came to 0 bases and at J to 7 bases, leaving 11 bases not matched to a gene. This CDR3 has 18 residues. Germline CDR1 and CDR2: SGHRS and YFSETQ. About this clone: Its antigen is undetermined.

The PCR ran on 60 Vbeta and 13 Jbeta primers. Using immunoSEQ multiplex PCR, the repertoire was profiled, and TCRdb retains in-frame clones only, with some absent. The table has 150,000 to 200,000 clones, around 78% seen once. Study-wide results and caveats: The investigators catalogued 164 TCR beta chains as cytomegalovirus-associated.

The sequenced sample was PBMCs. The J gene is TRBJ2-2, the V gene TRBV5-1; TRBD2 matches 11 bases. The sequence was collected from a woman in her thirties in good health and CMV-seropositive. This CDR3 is CASSLGTELAGVFGELFF. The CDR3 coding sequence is TGCGCCAGCAGCTTGGGCACGGAACTAGCGGGAGTGTTCGGGGAGCTGTTTTTT.